These 17 T cell receptor beta chains were sequenced from one sample in a study of Ad26.COV2.S vaccination and SARS-CoV-2 variants. As to treatment: around 19 received Ad26.COV2.S at low or high dose, single or two shots; five or six received placebo; per-sample allocation not given. Day 63 after the first vaccine or placebo injection was the time point for sampling. Here immunoSEQ multiplex PCR was the method, and the copy in TCRdb shows in-frame clones only, minus some. The profile covers about 320,000 clones, with under 90% appearing a single time and approximately 5% taken by the ten largest. The sample in question was peripheral blood, obtained in a trial of Ad26.COV2.S vaccine versus placebo. The receptors derive from a person between 18 and 65 years old who received the Ad26.COV2.S COVID-19 vaccine or a placebo.

The rearrangement uses TRBV6-5 and TRBJ1-2; tentatively, D is TRBD1 (5 bases). V was cut by 6 bases and J by 4 bases, with 12 bases left in between. Germline V gene data show CDR1 as MNHEY and CDR2 as SVGAGI. The CDR3 runs 13 residues. Here the CDR3 reads CASRGVGSYGYTF. The CDR3 region has the DNA TGTGCCAGCAGGGGGGTGGGGTCCTATGGCTACACCTTC.

This chain joins TRBV7-3 and TRBJ2-2; 8 nucleotides match TRBD1. The CDR3 totals 15 residues. Germline V gene lookup returns CDR1 SGHTA and CDR2 FQGTGA. Trimming removed 3 bases from V and 7 bases from J; junction bases left unmatched: 7. CDR3 DNA: TGTGCCAGCAGCTTCCAGGGGGCCGGTGGCGGGGAGCTGTTTTTT. Its protein is CASSFQGAGGGELFF.

The chain recombines TRBV18 with TRBJ2-3; 9 bases are shared with TRBD2. In germline, CDR1 is KGHSH, CDR2 LQKENI. V shed 5 bases, J shed 6 bases, and the junction held 9 bases outside the gene matches. This CDR3 spans 15 amino acids. CDR3 nucleotide sequence: TGTGCCAGCTCAATGGGACTAGCCAGGGGTGATACGCAGTATTTT. This codes for CASSMGLARGDTQYF.

CDR3 amino acids: CASSQGQGDDYTF. CDR3 in DNA: TGTGCCAGCAGCCAGGGACAGGGGGACGACTACACCTTC. The gene calls are TRBV3-1 (or the pseudogene TRBV3-2) and TRBJ1-2, with 11 positions matching TRBD1. The CDR3 extends over 13 amino acids. The V gene end was trimmed by 3 bases and the J gene end by 10 bases; junction bases not matched to a gene: 4. CDR1 is LGHDT and CDR2 is YNNKEL in the germline V gene (reference sequence).

The chain is built from TRBV6-1 and TRBJ1-2, with a tentative D call TRBD1 (5 bases). The ends were cut back, 2 bases at V and 6 bases at J, with 13 bases in the middle. CDR3 length: 14 amino acids. Germline V gene sequence: CDR1 MNHNS, CDR2 SASEGT. This CDR3 is CASSELHRGDGYTF. The CDR3 DNA follows: TGTGCCAGCAGTGAACTCCACCGAGGGGATGGCTACACCTTC.

J is TRBJ2-5 and V is TRBV4-1; 10 bases map to TRBD2. The CDR3 sequence is 15 residues long. Trimming took 4 bases from V and 2 from J; bases not matched to a gene: 4. The germline V gene encodes CDR1 MGHRA and CDR2 YSYEKL. The CDR3, as DNA: TGCGCCAGCAGCCTGGGGACTAGCGTACAAGAGACCCAGTACTTC. Translation: CASSLGTSVQETQYF.

This chain connects TRBV24-1 to TRBJ1-2, with D possibly matching TRBD1 (6 bases). The CDR3 runs 12 residues. Looked up from germline, CDR1 is KGHDR and CDR2 is SFDVKD. Deletions cut 4 bases from V and 6 bases from J, with 8 bases between. The CDR3 DNA reads TGTGCCACCAGTGACCGACAGGATGGCTACACCTTC. Protein product: CATSDRQDGYTF.

CDR3 protein: CASSLDWGSEAFF. CDR3 in DNA: TGCGCCAGCAGCTTGGATTGGGGGTCTGAAGCTTTCTTT. J is TRBJ1-1 and V is TRBV5-1, with a possible D match to TRBD1 (5 bases). The germline V gene has CDR1 SGHRS and CDR2 YFSETQ. This CDR3 comprises 13 residues. Trimming took 0 bases from V and 6 from J, leaving 9 bases between them.

The chain has TRBV19 and TRBJ1-1; D is undetermined. Trimming removed 7 bases at V and 1 base at J, with 13 bases between. This CDR3 spans 14 amino acids. CDR1 is LNHDA, CDR2 SQIVND, per germline (reference sequence). CDR3 DNA: TGTGCCAGTAAGCCCCTCCGCTCGAACACTGAAGCTTTCTTT. This gives the protein CASKPLRSNTEAFF.

The chain uses TRBV4-3 and TRBJ2-7; 8 bases align to TRBD2. CDR1 and CDR2 from the germline V gene are LGHNA and YSLEER. The CDR3 has 18 amino acids. V gave up 1 base and J gave up 7 bases; unmatched junction bases: 18. CDR3 sequence reads: CASSQVARHHGGAIEQYF. In DNA form, the CDR3 reads TGCGCCAGCAGCCAAGTTGCCAGGCACCACGGGGGGGCAATTGAGCAGTACTTC.

The V and J genes are TRBV5-1 and TRBJ1-1, with unresolved D. The ends were cut back, 0 bases at V and 7 bases at J, with 16 bases in the middle. In germline, CDR1 is SGHRS, CDR2 YFSETQ. The CDR3 is 15 amino acids. In DNA form, the CDR3 reads TGCGCCAGCAGCTTGGAGATAGAGCGAGGCTTTGAAGCTTTCTTT. Translating gives CASSLEIERGFEAFF.

CDR3 protein: CASSLGQGRNEQFF. The CDR3 DNA sequence: TGCGCCAGCAGCTTGGGACAGGGTAGGAATGAGCAGTTCTTC. The chain employs TRBV5-1 and TRBJ2-1, with TRBD1 identical over 7 bases. CDR1 and CDR2 from the germline V gene are SGHRS and YFSETQ. The CDR3 contains 14 residues. After removal of 0 bases from V and 7 bases from J, the junction contained 4 bases not matched to a gene.

The chain recombines TRBV27 with TRBJ2-4, with a tentative D call TRBD2 (5 bases). The length of the CDR3 is 11 residues. The V gene's germline CDR1 is MNHEY and CDR2 SMNVEV (reference sequence). Trimming took 6 bases from V and 15 from J, leaving 15 bases between them. CDR3: CASSGGVLVYF. For the CDR3, the DNA is TGTGCCAGCAGCGGAGGTGTCTTAGTGTACTTC.

The gene calls are TRBV5-1 and TRBJ2-1, with D uncertain. The CDR3 runs to 12 residues. Germline V gene data show CDR1 as SGHRS and CDR2 as YFSETQ. V was cut by 4 bases and J by 5 bases, with 7 bases left in between. The CDR3 reads CASSQANNEQFF. Here the CDR3 DNA reads TGCGCCAGCAGCCAGGCCAACAATGAGCAGTTCTTC.

The chain carries TRBV11-3 and TRBJ2-1; 9 bases map to TRBD1. V shed 2 bases, J shed 2 bases, and the junction held 1 base outside the gene matches. CDR1 is SGHNT and CDR2 is YENEEA in the germline V gene. This CDR3 is built from 15 residues. As DNA, the CDR3 is TGTGCCAGCAGCTTACGGGACAGGGCCTACAATGAGCAGTTCTTC. This encodes CASSLRDRAYNEQFF. Drawing the rest from reference TRBV11-3 and TRBJ2-1, the complete variable domain is EAGVVQSPRYKIIEKKQPVAFWCNPISGHNTLYWYLQNLGQGPELLIRYENEEAVDDSQLPKDRFSAERLKGVDSTLKIQPAELGDSAVYLCASSLRDRAYNEQFFGPGTRLTVL.

V and J are TRBV5-1 and TRBJ1-1; maybe TRBD1 (5 bases). CDR3 length equals 15 residues. V dropped 3 bases and J dropped 6 bases, with 18 bases sitting between them. Germline assignment: CDR1 SGHRS and CDR2 YFSETQ. The DNA for the CDR3 is TGCGCCAGCAGCTGGGCGTTAAGGGGAGTGGCTGAAGCTTTCTTT. Protein: CASSWALRGVAEAFF.

V usage is TRBV6-6 and J usage is TRBJ1-2; D gene unclear. Germline V gene data show CDR1 as MNHNY and CDR2 as SVGAGI (reference sequence). V dropped 6 bases and J dropped 6 bases, with 11 bases sitting between them. This CDR3 is 12 amino acids long. The CDR3 coding sequence is TGTGCCAGCAGCTGGGAGAGTGATGGCTACACCTTC. Protein sequence: CASSWESDGYTF.